Sequencing of this T cell receptor (beta chain) was carried out in a study of chemoradiotherapy in HPV16-positive cancers (dated by TCRdb to the early 2020s). Study-wide context: Using functional T-cell assays on cells from a couple of HPV16-positive patients, the researchers defined candidate HPV-specific T-cell clones and common TCR motifs. The study set out to ask whether T-cell immunity against the HPV oncoproteins E6 and E7 changes over the course of chemoradiotherapy and whether that immunity affects survival. The candidate HPV-specific TCRs and motifs were then tracked in TCR repertoires from under 100 patients with HPV-related cancers.

Here is what the overall study found, with its caveats: In HPV16-positive patients, expansion of HPV-responsive T cells during chemoradiotherapy was found to be associated with improved recurrence-free survival. Expansion of candidate HPV-specific clones and E7-related TCR motifs was observed in the tumor microenvironment during treatment, whereas no such expansion was observed for non-HPV-specific T cells. Only a couple of HPV16-positive patients were used to derive the functional definition of HPV-specific T cells, and the survival association was reported for HPV16-positive patients.

V loses 2 bases, J loses 10 bases, and the germline ends lie 8 bases apart. The CDR3 holds 11 amino acids from the cysteine to the phenylalanine. Solely the CDR3 DNA is kept, with 33 bases framed from the first base. The germline V gene gives CDR1 as MNHNS and CDR2 as SASEGT. Library construction relied on the immunoSEQ multiplex PCR assay. Not all clones reach the TCRdb copy of this immuneACCESS table, which keeps in-frame sequences only. Checked studies attribute under half of the gap to unresolved V genes and leave the rest unexplained. A total of just under 40,000 clones appear in this sample, 65% to 80% of them only once. The leading ten clones occupy about 5% of the sample. A note on this clone: Its cognate antigen has yet to be identified. Within one base of it there is no much larger clone, and no base qualities were kept.

Because repertoires were sampled repeatedly during chemoradiotherapy, clonal expansion in the tumor microenvironment could be followed. Sequencing used blood, obtained from a patient who underwent chemoradiotherapy. The sequence is built from TRBV6-1 and TRBJ1-1, with the D gene uncertain. The source is a human donor with HPV-associated anogenital cancer. The DNA sequence is TGTGCCAGCAGTGAAACGGGGAGAGCTTTCTTT. This is translated as CASSETGRAFF.